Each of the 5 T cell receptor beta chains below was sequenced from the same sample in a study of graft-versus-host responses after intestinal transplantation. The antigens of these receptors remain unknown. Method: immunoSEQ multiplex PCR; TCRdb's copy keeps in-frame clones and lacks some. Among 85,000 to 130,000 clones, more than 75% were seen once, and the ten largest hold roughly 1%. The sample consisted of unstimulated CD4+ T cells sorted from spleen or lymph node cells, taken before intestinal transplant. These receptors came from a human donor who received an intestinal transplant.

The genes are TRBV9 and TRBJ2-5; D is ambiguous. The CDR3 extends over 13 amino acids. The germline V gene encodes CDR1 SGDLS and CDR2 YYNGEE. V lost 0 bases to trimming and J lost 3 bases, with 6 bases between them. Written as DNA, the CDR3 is TGTGCCAGCAGCGTAGACCGGGAAGAGACCCAGTACTTC. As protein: CASSVDREETQYF. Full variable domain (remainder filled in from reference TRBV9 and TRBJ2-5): DSGVTQTPKHLITATGQRVTLRCSPRSGDLSVYWYQQSLDQGLQFLIQYYNGEERAKGNILERFSAQQFPDLHSELNLSSLELGDSALYFCASSVDREETQYFGPGTRLLVL.

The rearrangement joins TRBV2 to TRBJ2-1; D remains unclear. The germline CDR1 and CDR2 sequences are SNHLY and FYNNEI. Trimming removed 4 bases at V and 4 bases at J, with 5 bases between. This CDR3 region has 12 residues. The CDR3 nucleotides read TGTGCCAGCAGTGCGAGATACAATGAGCAGTTCTTC. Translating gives CASSARYNEQFF.

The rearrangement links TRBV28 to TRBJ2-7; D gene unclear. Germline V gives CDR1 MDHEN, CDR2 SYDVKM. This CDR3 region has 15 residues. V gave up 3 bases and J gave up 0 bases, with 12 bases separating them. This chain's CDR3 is CASSFSGFISYEQYF. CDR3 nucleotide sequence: TGTGCCAGCAGTTTTAGTGGATTTATCTCCTACGAGCAGTACTTC.

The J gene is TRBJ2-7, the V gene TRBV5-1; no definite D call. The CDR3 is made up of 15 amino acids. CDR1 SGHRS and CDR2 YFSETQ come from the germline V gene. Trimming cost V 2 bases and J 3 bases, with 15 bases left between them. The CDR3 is CASSFSVQQNYEQYF. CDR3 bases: TGCGCCAGCAGCTTCTCTGTACAACAGAACTACGAGCAGTACTTC. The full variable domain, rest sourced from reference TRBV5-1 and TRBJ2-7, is KAGVTQTPRYLIKTRGQQVTLSCSPISGHRSVSWYQQTPGQGLQFLFEYFSETQRNKGNFPGRFSGRQFSNSRSEMNVSTLELGDSALYLCASSFSVQQNYEQYFGPGTRLTVT.

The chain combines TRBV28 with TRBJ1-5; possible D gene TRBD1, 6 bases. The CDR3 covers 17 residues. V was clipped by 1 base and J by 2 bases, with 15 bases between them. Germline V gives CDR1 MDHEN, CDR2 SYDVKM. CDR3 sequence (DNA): TGTGCCAGCAGTTTATTGCAGGGGCGGTCGGGCAATCAGCCCCAGCATTTT. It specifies CASSLLQGRSGNQPQHF.